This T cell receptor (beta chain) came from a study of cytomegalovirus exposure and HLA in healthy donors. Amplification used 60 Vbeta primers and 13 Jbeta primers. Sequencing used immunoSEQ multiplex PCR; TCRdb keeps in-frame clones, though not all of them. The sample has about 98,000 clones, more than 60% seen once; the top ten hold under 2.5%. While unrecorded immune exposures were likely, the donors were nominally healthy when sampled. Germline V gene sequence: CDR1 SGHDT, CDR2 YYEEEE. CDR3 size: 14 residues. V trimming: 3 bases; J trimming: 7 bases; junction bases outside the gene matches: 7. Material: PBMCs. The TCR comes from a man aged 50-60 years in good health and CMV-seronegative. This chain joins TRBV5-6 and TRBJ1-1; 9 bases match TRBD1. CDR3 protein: CASSSDRGTLEAFF. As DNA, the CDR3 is TGTGCCAGCAGCTCAGACAGGGGGACCCTTGAAGCTTTCTTT.